The next 2 T cell receptor beta chains were all read from a single sample in a study of memory CD4+ T cells and cytomegalovirus serostatus. The data were produced by immunoSEQ multiplex PCR, yet TCRdb's version contains in-frame clones alone and is incomplete. In the table there are tens of thousands of clones, about 81% of which are singletons. Single viable CD3+CD4+CD8-CD45RO+ cells were sorted as the memory CD4+ T cells. Sequenced: memory CD4+ T cells from blood. The receptors come from an adult in good health and CMV-seronegative.

CDR3 nucleotides: TGTGCCAGCAGCCCAAGGGATGGCTACACCTTC. This codes for CASSPRDGYTF. This chain links TRBV7-9 with TRBJ1-2; no reliable D call. Per the germline V gene, CDR1 is SEHNR and CDR2 is FQNEAQ (reference sequence). V gave up 5 bases and J gave up 6 bases, with 7 bases separating them. The CDR3 extends over 11 amino acids.

DNA of the CDR3: TGTGCCAGCAGCTTGGACAGCCACTCCTACGAGCAGTACTTC. Translation gives CASSLDSHSYEQYF. The chain employs TRBV5-5 and TRBJ2-7, with D unclear. Trimming removed 0 bases from V and 0 bases from J, with 7 bases in between. From germline, CDR1 is SGHKS and CDR2 YYEKEE (reference sequence). The CDR3 sequence is 14 residues long.